The 27 T cell receptor beta chains in this list originate from one sample, sequenced in a study of cytomegalovirus exposure and HLA in healthy donors. Primers for the PCR totalled 60 Vbeta and 13 Jbeta. TCRdb's table, derived via immunoSEQ multiplex PCR, lists solely in-frame clones and lacks some. The table includes approximately 79,000 clones, roughly 70% detected once. Sequenced: PBMCs. The receptors were gathered from a man aged 40-49 years in good health and CMV-seropositive.

The chain links TRBV5-4 to TRBJ1-1, with 8 nucleotides matching TRBD1. Germline V gene lookup returns CDR1 SGHNT and CDR2 YYREEE (reference sequence). CDR3 length equals 15 residues. The V segment lost 2 bases and the J segment 4 bases; nucleotides outside the gene matches: 7. The CDR3 loop is CASSLPGQGGTEAFF. The DNA of the CDR3 is TGTGCCAGCAGCTTACCCGGACAGGGAGGCACTGAAGCTTTCTTT.

This chain connects TRBV9 to TRBJ2-1; 10 bases line up with TRBD2. V lost 0 bases and J lost 4; bases outside the gene matches: 7. This CDR3 region has 17 residues. In germline, CDR1 is SGDLS, CDR2 YYNGEE. The CDR3 DNA follows: TGTGCCAGCAGCGTAGGGTTCCAGCGGGGGGGTTACAATGAGCAGTTCTTC. It codes for CASSVGFQRGGYNEQFF.

V and J are TRBV2 and TRBJ2-1; TRBD2 matches 10 bases. The germline V gene has CDR1 SNHLY and CDR2 FYNNEI. V lost 6 bases to trimming and J lost 9 bases; unmatched junction nucleotides: 8. The CDR3 covers 14 residues. CDR3 residues: CASRLAGPGGEQFF. CDR3 DNA: TGTGCCAGCAGACTAGCGGGGCCCGGGGGTGAGCAGTTCTTC.

The V and J genes are TRBV7-9 and TRBJ2-7; maybe TRBD1 (6 bases). This CDR3 has 14 residues. V was clipped by 6 bases and J by 2 bases, with 14 bases between them. Germline CDR1 SEHNR, CDR2 FQNEAQ (reference sequence). Here the CDR3 DNA reads TGTGCCAGCAGGGAGACAGGCTCACCCTACGAGCAGTACTTC. It codes for CASRETGSPYEQYF.

The chain couples TRBV5-1 to TRBJ2-5; TRBD1 aligns across 12 bases. V gave up 1 base and J gave up 4 bases; unmatched junction bases: 5. This CDR3 is 16 amino acids long. CDR1 is SGHRS, CDR2 YFSETQ, per germline. The chain's CDR3 is CASSLPGQGAVETQYF. In DNA form, the CDR3 reads TGCGCCAGCAGCTTGCCGGGACAGGGGGCTGTAGAGACCCAGTACTTC.

In nucleotides, the CDR3 is TGCAGCGTTCACATCAGCGGGAGTGGGGAGACCCAGTACTTC. Protein: CSVHISGSGETQYF. The V and J genes are TRBV29-1 and TRBJ2-5; 8 nucleotides match TRBD2. The trim removed 5 bases at V and 5 bases at J, leaving 10 bases unmatched. The CDR3 is made up of 14 amino acids. Germline-derived CDR1 and CDR2 are SQVTM and ANQGSEA.

The chain carries TRBV27 and TRBJ2-5, with 11 bases lining up with TRBD2. The CDR3 consists of 19 residues. J gave up 5 bases and V 6 bases, and 20 bases lay outside the gene matches. Germline CDR1 MNHEY, CDR2 SMNVEV (reference sequence). The CDR3 nucleotides are TGTGCCAGCAGCTCGTCGCGTGGAGATAGCGGGAGGGCCATCGAGACCCAGTACTTC. As protein: CASSSSRGDSGRAIETQYF.

The chain employs TRBV6-6 and TRBJ2-1, with 13 positions matching TRBD2. The CDR3 totals 15 residues. From germline, CDR1 is MNHNY and CDR2 SVGAGI (reference sequence). V shed 2 bases and J 8 bases; nucleotides not matched to a gene: 3. CDR3 in DNA: TGTGCCAGCAGTTACACTAGCGGGAGGGCACATGAGCAGTTCTTC. Translation: CASSYTSGRAHEQFF.

J is TRBJ2-2 and V is TRBV7-2, with D possibly TRBD2 on 5 matching bases. Germline CDR1 and CDR2: SGHTA and FQGNSA. This CDR3 comprises 12 residues. V was cut by 4 bases and J by 8 bases, with 8 bases left in between. The chain's CDR3 is CASSSSGGELFF. CDR3 nucleotide sequence: TGTGCCAGCAGCTCCTCGGGAGGGGAGCTGTTTTTT.

This clone was observed once. The CDR3 region is CASSQEERGGYNEQFF. The CDR3 DNA reads TGCGCCAGCAGCCAAGAAGAGCGGGGGGGCTACAATGAGCAGTTCTTC. The chain has TRBV4-3 and TRBJ2-1; 10 bases are shared with TRBD2. J gave up 3 bases and V 0 bases, and 2 bases lay outside the gene matches. This CDR3 is 16 amino acids long. The germline gives CDR1 LGHNA, CDR2 YSLEER.

This clone has a single count. This sequence joins TRBV28 and TRBJ1-5, with 9 nucleotides matching TRBD1. CDR3 length: 15 amino acids. Germline values: CDR1 MDHEN, CDR2 SYDVKM. V was pared by 5 bases and J by 7 bases, with 9 bases of the junction left unmatched. The CDR3 reads CASSRPGTGLQPQHF. CDR3 coding DNA: TGTGCCAGCAGTCGGCCCGGGACAGGGCTGCAGCCCCAGCATTTT. The complete variable domain, with remaining parts taken from reference TRBV28 and TRBJ1-5, reads DVKVTQSSRYLVKRTGEKVFLECVQDMDHENMFWYRQDPGLGLRLIYFSYDVKMKEKGDIPEGYSVSREKKERFSLILESASTNQTSMYLCASSRPGTGLQPQHFGDGTRLSIL.

V and J are TRBV6-1 and TRBJ1-5; TRBD1 matches at 11 bases. Per the germline V gene, CDR1 is MNHNS and CDR2 is SASEGT. This CDR3 comprises 17 residues. J gave up 2 bases and V 4 bases, and 7 bases lay outside the gene matches. The CDR3 DNA follows: TGTGCCAGCAGTGGGGGACAGGGGGGAGTGGGCAATCAGCCCCAGCATTTT. Its protein is CASSGGQGGVGNQPQHF.

The rearrangement uses TRBV5-1 and TRBJ2-7; 14 bases line up with TRBD2. Trimming cost V 4 bases and J 6 bases; bases outside gene matches: 12. The CDR3 runs 17 residues. CDR1 SGHRS and CDR2 YFSETQ come from the germline V gene. The CDR3 loop is CASSQGLAGEWVGEQYF. The CDR3 nucleotides are TGCGCCAGCAGCCAGGGACTAGCGGGAGAGTGGGTCGGCGAGCAGTACTTC.

In DNA, the CDR3 is TGTGCCAGCAGCTTAGGGGCAGGGGGCGTGTATGGCTACACCTTC. Its translation: CASSLGAGGVYGYTF. V gene TRBV7-2 combines with J gene TRBJ1-2, with 8 positions matching TRBD1. This CDR3 comprises 15 residues. Germline lookup yields CDR1 SGHTA and CDR2 FQGNSA. The V gene end was trimmed by 1 base and the J gene end by 5 bases; junction bases not matched to a gene: 6.

The rearrangement joins TRBV6-5 to TRBJ2-1, with a possible D match to TRBD1 (6 bases). From germline, CDR1 is MNHEY and CDR2 SVGAGI. V lost 6 bases to trimming and J lost 5 bases, with 17 bases between them. CDR3 length: 15 residues. The CDR3 DNA reads TGTGCCAGCAGCTCGCCCCGACAGGACGACAATGAGCAGTTCTTC. This gives the protein CASSSPRQDDNEQFF.

This clone appeared a few times. The chain uses TRBV27 and TRBJ1-1, with TRBD1 identical over 9 bases. There are 14 residues in the CDR3. Per germline, CDR1 MNHEY and CDR2 SMNVEV (reference sequence). Trimming removed 6 bases from V and 5 bases from J; junction bases left unmatched: 7. This chain's CDR3 is CASSHYGQGTEAFF. Written as DNA, the CDR3 is TGTGCCAGCAGCCATTACGGACAGGGGACTGAAGCTTTCTTT.

This chain connects TRBV28 to TRBJ1-1; possibly TRBD1 for D (5 bases). Between the trimmed V and J ends, which lost 7 bases and 4 bases, there was a span of 10 bases. Germline CDR1 reads MDHEN; CDR2 reads SYDVKM. The CDR3 is made up of 12 amino acids. The CDR3 DNA sequence: TGTGCCAGCACGGGGGTCACCACTGAAGCTTTCTTT. As protein: CASTGVTTEAFF.

V gene TRBV28 combines with J gene TRBJ2-6; D gene ambiguous. The CDR3 length is 18 residues. Trimming stripped 6 bases from V and 1 base from J, with 19 bases between. The V gene's germline CDR1 is MDHEN and CDR2 SYDVKM. This CDR3 is CASSLAGSALSGANVLTF. CDR3 sequence (DNA): TGTGCCAGCAGCTTAGCCGGGTCAGCCCTTTCTGGGGCCAACGTCCTGACTTTC.

This sequence joins TRBV19 and TRBJ1-5; TRBD1 is a possible D gene (5 bases). The CDR3 has 15 amino acids. The V end lost 7 bases, the J end lost 0 bases, and 13 bases lay between the germline ends. Germline lookup yields CDR1 LNHDA and CDR2 SQIVND (reference sequence). This chain's CDR3 is CASIFDSYSNQPQHF. The CDR3 DNA sequence: TGTGCCAGTATTTTCGACAGTTATAGCAATCAGCCCCAGCATTTT.

The V call is TRBV28, the J call TRBJ1-4, with a tentative D call TRBD1 (6 bases). Germline V gene data show CDR1 as MDHEN and CDR2 as SYDVKM. The CDR3 consists of 15 residues. The ends were cut back, 5 bases at V and 2 bases at J, with 12 bases in the middle. The CDR3 DNA is TGTGCCAGCAGTCCTACAGGGATTACTAATGAAAAACTGTTTTTT. This translates into CASSPTGITNEKLFF.

The chain is built from TRBV19 and TRBJ2-5; D perhaps matches TRBD1 (6 bases). Germline V gives CDR1 LNHDA, CDR2 SQIVND (reference sequence). Deletions cut 2 bases from V and 4 bases from J, with 8 bases between. This CDR3 has 13 residues. CDR3 sequence reads: CASSISGVETQYF. The CDR3 coding sequence is TGTGCCAGTAGTATATCAGGGGTAGAGACCCAGTACTTC.

The chain recombines TRBV7-8 with TRBJ1-2; D call uncertain. The CDR3 covers 14 residues. Deletions cut 1 base from V and 3 bases from J, with 9 bases between. Germline values: CDR1 SGHVS, CDR2 FQNEAQ. DNA of the CDR3: TGTGCCAGCAGCTTAGTTATCGGGGACTATGGCTACACCTTC. It encodes CASSLVIGDYGYTF.

The V gene is TRBV6-5, the J gene TRBJ2-7; the match to TRBD1 covers 8 bases. V lost 2 bases and J lost 2; bases outside the gene matches: 5. Germline V gene sequence: CDR1 MNHEY, CDR2 SVGAGI. This CDR3 is 15 amino acids long. CDR3 bases: TGTGCCAGCAGTTACCTGGGACAGGTACCCTACGAGCAGTACTTC. Its translation: CASSYLGQVPYEQYF.

The V call is TRBV5-4, the J call TRBJ2-7, with 14 nucleotides matching TRBD2. Germline V gives CDR1 SGHNT, CDR2 YYREEE (reference sequence). This CDR3 has 16 amino acids. Trimming took 6 bases from V and 0 from J; bases not matched to a gene: 5. The CDR3 region is CASTRGTSGSSYEQYF. In DNA form, the CDR3 reads TGTGCCAGCACCCGGGGGACTAGCGGGAGCTCCTACGAGCAGTACTTC. The whole variable domain, remainder taken from reference TRBV5-4 and TRBJ2-7, is ETGVTQSPTHLIKTRGQQVTLRCSSQSGHNTVSWYQQALGQGPQFIFQYYREEENGRGNFPPRFSGLQFPNYSSELNVNALELDDSALYLCASTRGTSGSSYEQYFGPGTRLTVT.

This sequence joins TRBV5-6 and TRBJ2-1, with 7 bases aligning to TRBD2. Trimming took 7 bases from V and 6 from J; bases not matched to a gene: 7. CDR3 length equals 13 residues. CDR1 and CDR2 from the germline V gene are SGHDT and YYEEEE. The CDR3 nucleotides read TGTGCCAGCCTTCGAACGGGGGGCAATGAGCAGTTCTTC. It yields the protein CASLRTGGNEQFF.

The rearrangement links TRBV2 to TRBJ2-5; D not certain. In germline, CDR1 is SNHLY, CDR2 FYNNEI. The V gene lost 1 base and the J gene lost 2 bases, with 11 bases spanning the gap. The CDR3 has 15 amino acids. This CDR3 reads CASSEDSHLQETQYF. The CDR3 coding sequence is TGTGCCAGCAGTGAAGACAGTCACTTGCAAGAGACCCAGTACTTC.

The CDR3 bases are TGTGCCAGCGGCCGAGGCGATCCGATAACCTTC. Translated: CASGRGDPITF. The chain employs TRBV28 and TRBJ1-2; D not certain. The CDR3 consists of 11 residues. The ends were cut back, 8 bases at V and 14 bases at J, with 18 bases in the middle. The germline V gene encodes CDR1 MDHEN and CDR2 SYDVKM.